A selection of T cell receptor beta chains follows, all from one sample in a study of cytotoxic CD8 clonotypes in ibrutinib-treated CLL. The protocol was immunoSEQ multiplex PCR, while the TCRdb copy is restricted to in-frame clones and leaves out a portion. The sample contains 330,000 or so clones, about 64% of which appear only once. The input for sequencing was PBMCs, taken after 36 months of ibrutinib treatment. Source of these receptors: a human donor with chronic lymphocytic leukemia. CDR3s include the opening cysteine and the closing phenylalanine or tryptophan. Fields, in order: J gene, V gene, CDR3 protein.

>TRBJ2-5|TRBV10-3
CAITSGPFVTQYF
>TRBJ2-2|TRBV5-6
CASSLWSSGELFF
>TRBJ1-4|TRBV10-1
CASSVTPGLFF
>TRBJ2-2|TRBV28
CASRHVNTGELFF
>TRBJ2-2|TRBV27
CASSPSPRTNTGELFF
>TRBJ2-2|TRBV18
CASSPTGPPDTGELFF
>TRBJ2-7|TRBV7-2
CASSLASGAYEQYF
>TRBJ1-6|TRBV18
CASSPPNSPLHF
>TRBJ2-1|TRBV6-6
CASFGLPYNEQFF
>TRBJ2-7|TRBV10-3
CAISESRALRPSYEQYF
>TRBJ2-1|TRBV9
CASSVGAGGYNEQFF
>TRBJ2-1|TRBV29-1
CSVDPPEGGNEQFF
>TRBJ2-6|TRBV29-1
CSVGDRGLSGANVLTF
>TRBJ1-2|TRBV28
CASTPGGYGYTF
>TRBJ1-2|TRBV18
CASSDTPYGYTF
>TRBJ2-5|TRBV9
CASSPGSDVGETQYF
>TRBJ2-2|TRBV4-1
CASSQVYGATGELFF
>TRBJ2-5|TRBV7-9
CASRQTGGQETQYF
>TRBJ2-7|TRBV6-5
CASSPQREGYEQYF
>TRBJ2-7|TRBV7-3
CASSPSGGSYEQYF
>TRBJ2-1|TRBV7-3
CASSLTGELSYNEQFF
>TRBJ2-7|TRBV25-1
CASSDDSHYEQYF
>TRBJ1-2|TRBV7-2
CASTLERTNYGYTF
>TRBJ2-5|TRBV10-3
CAISDDSGNLVPQYF
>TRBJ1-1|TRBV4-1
CASSQVWITEAFF
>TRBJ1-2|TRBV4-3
CASSQDTAFNYGYTF
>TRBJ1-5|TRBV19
CASSIDRDQPQHF
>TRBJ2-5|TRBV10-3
CAIRGEQGGFRTQYF
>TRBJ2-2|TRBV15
CATSRGNTGELFF
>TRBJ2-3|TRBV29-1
CSVEKGGVSDTQYF
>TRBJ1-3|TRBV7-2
CASSFLGGDTIYF
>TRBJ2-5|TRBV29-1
CSSVKGQGETQYF
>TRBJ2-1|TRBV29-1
CSVEVGLAGWNEQFF
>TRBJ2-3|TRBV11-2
CASSLFGDTQYF
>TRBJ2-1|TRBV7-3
CASRRPGLNGNEQFF
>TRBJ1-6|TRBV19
CASSLDEYNSPLHF
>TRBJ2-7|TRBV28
CASSFDGPSYEQYF
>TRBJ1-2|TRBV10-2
CASSWLTRVLGYTF
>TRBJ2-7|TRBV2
CASSETAIAYEQYF
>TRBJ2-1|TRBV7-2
CASSLGRPGRFF
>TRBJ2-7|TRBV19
CASSPGGVHEQYF